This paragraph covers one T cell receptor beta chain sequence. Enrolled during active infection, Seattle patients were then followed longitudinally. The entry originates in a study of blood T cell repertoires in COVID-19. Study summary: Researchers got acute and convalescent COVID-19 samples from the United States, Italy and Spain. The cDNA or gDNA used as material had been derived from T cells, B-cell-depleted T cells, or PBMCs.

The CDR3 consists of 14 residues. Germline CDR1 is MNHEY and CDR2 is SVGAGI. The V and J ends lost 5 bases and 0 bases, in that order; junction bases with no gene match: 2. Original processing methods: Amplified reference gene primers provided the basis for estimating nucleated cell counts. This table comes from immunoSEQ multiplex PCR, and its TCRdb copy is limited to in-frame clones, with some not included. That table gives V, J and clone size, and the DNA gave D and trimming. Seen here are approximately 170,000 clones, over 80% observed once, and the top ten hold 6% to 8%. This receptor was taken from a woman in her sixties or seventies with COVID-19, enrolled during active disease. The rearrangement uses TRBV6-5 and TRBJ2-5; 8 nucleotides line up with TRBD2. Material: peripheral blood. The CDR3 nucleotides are TGTGCCAGCAGTAGCGGGAGCTACCAAGAGACCCAGTACTTC. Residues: CASSSGSYQETQYF.